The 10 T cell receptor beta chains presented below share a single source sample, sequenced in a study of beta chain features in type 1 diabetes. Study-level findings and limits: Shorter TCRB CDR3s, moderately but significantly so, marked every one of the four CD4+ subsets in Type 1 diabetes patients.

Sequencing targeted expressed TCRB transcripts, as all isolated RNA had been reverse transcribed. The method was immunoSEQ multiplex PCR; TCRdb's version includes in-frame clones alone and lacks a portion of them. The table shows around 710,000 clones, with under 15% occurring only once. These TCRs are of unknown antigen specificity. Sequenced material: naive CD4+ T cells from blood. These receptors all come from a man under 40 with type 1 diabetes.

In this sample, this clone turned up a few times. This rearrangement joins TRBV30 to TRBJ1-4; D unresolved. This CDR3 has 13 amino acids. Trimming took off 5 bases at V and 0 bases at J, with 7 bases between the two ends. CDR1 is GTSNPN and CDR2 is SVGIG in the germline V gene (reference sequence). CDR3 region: CAWRKPTNEKLFF. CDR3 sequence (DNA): TGTGCCTGGCGGAAACCAACTAATGAAAAACTGTTTTTT.

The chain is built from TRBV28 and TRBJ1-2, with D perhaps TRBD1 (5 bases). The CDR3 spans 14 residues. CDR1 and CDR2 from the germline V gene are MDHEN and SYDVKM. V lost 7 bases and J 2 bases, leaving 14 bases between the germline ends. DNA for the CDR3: TGTGCCAGCACTCCGACAGAGCAAAACTATGGCTACACCTTC. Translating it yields CASTPTEQNYGYTF.

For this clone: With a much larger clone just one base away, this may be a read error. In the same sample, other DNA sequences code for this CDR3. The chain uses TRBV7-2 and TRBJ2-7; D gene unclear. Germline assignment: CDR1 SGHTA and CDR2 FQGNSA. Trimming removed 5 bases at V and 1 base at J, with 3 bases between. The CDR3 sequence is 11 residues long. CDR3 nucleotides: TGTGCCAGCAGCGCTTCCTACGAGCAGTACTTC. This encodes CASSASYEQYF.

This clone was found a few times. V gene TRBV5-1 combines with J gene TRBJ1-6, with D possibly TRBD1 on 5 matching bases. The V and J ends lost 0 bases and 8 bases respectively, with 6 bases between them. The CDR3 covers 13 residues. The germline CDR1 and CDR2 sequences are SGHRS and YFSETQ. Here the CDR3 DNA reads TGCGCCAGCAGCTTGGTGGGGGATTCACCCCTCCACTTT. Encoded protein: CASSLVGDSPLHF.

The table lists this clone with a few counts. This CDR3 reads CASSLEGTGMSPLHF. DNA for the CDR3: TGTGCCAGCAGCTTAGAAGGGACAGGGATGTCACCCCTCCACTTT. The chain couples TRBV7-9 to TRBJ1-6; 9 bases are shared with TRBD1. Germline V gene lookup returns CDR1 SEHNR and CDR2 FQNEAQ (reference sequence). The CDR3 length is 15 residues. V shed 1 base, J shed 10 bases, and the junction held 5 bases outside the gene matches. The full variable domain, its missing parts supplied by reference TRBV7-9 and TRBJ1-6, is DTGVSQNPRHKITKRGQNVTFRCDPISEHNRLYWYRQTLGQGPEFLTYFQNEAQLEKSRLLSDRFSAERPKGSFSTLEIQRTEQGDSAMYLCASSLEGTGMSPLHFGNGTRLTVT.

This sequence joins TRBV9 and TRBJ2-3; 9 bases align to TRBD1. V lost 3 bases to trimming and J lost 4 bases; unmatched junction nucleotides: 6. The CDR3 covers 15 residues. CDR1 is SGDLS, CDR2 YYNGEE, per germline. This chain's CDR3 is CASSAGQGMADTQYF. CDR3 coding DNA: TGTGCCAGCAGCGCCGGACAGGGGATGGCAGATACGCAGTATTTT.

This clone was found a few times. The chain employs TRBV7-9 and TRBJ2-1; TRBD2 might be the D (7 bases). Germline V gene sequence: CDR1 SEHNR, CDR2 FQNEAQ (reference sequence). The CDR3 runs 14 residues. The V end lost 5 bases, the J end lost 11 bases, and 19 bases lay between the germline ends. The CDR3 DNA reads TGTGCCAGCAGCCCCCAAGGGGGGGAGGAGAAGCAGTTCTTC. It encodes CASSPQGGEEKQFF.

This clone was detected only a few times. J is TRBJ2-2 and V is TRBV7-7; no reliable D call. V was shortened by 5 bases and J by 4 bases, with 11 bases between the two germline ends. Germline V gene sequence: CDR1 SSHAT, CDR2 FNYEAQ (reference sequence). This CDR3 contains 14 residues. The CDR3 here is CASSRQGTTGELFF. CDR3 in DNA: TGTGCCAGCAGCCGTCAAGGAACCACCGGGGAGCTGTTTTTT.

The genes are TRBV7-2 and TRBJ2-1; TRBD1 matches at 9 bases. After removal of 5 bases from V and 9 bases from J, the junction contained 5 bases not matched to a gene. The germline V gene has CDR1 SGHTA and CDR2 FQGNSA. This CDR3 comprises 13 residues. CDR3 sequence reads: CASSAGQGFEQFF. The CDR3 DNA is TGTGCCAGCAGCGCAGGACAGGGGTTTGAGCAGTTCTTC.

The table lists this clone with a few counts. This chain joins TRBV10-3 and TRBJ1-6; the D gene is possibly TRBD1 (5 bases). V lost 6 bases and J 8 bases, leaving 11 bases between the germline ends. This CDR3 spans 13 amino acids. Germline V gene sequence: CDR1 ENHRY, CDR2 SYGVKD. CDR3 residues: CAIRPDSDSPLHF. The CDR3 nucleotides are TGTGCCATCAGACCCGACAGCGATTCACCCCTCCACTTT.